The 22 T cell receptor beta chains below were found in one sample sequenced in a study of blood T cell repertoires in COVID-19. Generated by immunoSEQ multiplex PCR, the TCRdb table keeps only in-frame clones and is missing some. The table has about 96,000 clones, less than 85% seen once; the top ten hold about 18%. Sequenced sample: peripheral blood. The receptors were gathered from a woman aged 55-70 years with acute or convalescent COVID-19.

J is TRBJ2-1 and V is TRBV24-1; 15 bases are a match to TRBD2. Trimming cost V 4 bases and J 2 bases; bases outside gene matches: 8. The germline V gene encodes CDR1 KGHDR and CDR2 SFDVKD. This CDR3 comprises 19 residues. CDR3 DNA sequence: TGTGCCACCAGTGAGGCGGGACTAGCGGGGGGTCGACCCTACAATGAGCAGTTCTTC. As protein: CATSEAGLAGGRPYNEQFF.

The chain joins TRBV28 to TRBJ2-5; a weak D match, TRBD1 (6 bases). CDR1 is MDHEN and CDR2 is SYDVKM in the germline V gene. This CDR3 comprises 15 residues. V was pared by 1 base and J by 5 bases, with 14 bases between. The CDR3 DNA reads TGTGCCAGCAGTTTATCGCCCCAGGGGCAGGAGACCCAGTACTTC. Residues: CASSLSPQGQETQYF.

The CDR3 DNA is TGTGCCAGCAGTCAAGGACAACCCTACGAGCAGTACTTC. Translating gives CASSQGQPYEQYF. V is TRBV28 and J is TRBJ2-7; TRBD1 is a possible D gene (5 bases). V lost 5 bases to trimming and J lost 2 bases, with 10 bases between them. Germline V CDR1 and CDR2: MDHEN, SYDVKM. The CDR3 is 13 residues long.

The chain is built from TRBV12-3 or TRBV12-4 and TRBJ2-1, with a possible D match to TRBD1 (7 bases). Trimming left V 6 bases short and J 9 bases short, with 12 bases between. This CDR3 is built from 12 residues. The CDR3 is CASSQGGIEQFF. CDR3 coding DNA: TGTGCCAGCAGCCAGGGGGGCATTGAGCAGTTCTTC.

The CDR3 here is CASSLDWDSSYNEQFF. The CDR3 region has the DNA TGTGCCAGCAGCTTGGATTGGGACAGCTCCTACAATGAGCAGTTCTTC. This chain connects TRBV5-5 to TRBJ2-1; 7 nucleotides agree with TRBD1. Germline CDR1 and CDR2: SGHKS and YYEKEE (reference sequence). V lost 0 bases to trimming and J lost 0 bases; unmatched junction nucleotides: 3. The CDR3 loop spans 16 amino acids.

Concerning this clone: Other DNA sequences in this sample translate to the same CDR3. The CDR3 DNA reads TGCAGCGTTGACACTAGCGGGGGGCTCACAGATACGCAGTATTTT. Amino acid sequence: CSVDTSGGLTDTQYF. J is TRBJ2-3 and V is TRBV29-1, with TRBD2 matching over 12 bases. Germline CDR1 is SQVTM and CDR2 is ANQGSEA. Trimming removed 3 bases from V and 2 bases from J; junction bases left unmatched: 3. The CDR3 sequence is 15 residues long.

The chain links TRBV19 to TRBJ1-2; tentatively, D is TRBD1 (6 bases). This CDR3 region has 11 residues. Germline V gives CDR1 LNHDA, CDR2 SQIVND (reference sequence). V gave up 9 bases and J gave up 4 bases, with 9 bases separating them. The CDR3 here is CASGQLYGYTF. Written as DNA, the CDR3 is TGTGCCAGCGGACAGCTCTATGGCTACACCTTC.

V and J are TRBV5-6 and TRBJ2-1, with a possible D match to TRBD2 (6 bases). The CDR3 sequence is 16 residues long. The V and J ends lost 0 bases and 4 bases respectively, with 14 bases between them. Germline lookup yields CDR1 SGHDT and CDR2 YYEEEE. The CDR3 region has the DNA TGTGCCAGCAGCTTGGGCGGGGCAGGGACGTACAATGAGCAGTTCTTC. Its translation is CASSLGGAGTYNEQFF.

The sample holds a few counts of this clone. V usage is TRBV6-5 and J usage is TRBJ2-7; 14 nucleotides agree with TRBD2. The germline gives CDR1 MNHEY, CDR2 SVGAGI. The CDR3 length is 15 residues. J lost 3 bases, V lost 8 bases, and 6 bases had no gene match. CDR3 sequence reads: CASAYGTSGGYEQYF. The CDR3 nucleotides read TGTGCCAGCGCGTACGGGACTAGCGGGGGCTACGAGCAGTACTTC.

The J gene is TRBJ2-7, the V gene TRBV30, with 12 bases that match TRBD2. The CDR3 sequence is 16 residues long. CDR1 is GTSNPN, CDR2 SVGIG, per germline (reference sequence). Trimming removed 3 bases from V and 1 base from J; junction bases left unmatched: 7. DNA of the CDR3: TGTGCCTGGAGCAGAGGACTAGCGGGGCTATCCTACGAGCAGTACTTC. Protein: CAWSRGLAGLSYEQYF.

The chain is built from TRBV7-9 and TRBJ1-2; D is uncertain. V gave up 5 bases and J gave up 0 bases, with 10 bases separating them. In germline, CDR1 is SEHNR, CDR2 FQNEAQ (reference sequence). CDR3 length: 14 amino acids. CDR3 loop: CASSREVTNYGYTF. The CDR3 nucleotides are TGTGCCAGCAGCCGCGAGGTTACTAACTATGGCTACACCTTC.

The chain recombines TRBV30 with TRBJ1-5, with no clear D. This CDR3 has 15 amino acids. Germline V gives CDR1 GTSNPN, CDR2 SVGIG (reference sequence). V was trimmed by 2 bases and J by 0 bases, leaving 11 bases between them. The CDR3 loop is CAWSISKYSNQPQHF. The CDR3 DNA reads TGTGCCTGGAGTATCTCTAAATATAGCAATCAGCCCCAGCATTTT.

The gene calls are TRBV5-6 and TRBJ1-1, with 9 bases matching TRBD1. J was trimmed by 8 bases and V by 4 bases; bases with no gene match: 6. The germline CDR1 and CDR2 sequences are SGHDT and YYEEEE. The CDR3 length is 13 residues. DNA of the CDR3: TGTGCCAGCAGCGACTACAGGGGGCTAGAAGCTTTCTTT. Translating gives CASSDYRGLEAFF.

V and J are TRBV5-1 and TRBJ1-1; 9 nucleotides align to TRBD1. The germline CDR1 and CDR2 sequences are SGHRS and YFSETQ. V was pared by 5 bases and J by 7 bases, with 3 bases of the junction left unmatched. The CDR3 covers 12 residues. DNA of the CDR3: TGCGCCAGCAGACCGGGACAGGGTGAAGCTTTCTTT. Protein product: CASRPGQGEAFF.

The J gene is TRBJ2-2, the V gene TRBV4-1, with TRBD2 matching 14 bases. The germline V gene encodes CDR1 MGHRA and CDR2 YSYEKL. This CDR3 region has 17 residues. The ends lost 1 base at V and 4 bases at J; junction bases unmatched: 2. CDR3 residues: CASSQGLAGGRTGELFF. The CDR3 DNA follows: TGCGCCAGCAGCCAAGGACTAGCGGGGGGGCGCACCGGGGAGCTGTTTTTT.

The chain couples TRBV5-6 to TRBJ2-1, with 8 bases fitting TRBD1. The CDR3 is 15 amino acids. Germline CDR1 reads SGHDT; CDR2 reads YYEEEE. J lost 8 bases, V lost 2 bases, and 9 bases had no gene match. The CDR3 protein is CASSLGQGFGDEQFF. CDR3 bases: TGTGCCAGCAGCTTAGGACAGGGCTTTGGTGATGAGCAGTTCTTC.

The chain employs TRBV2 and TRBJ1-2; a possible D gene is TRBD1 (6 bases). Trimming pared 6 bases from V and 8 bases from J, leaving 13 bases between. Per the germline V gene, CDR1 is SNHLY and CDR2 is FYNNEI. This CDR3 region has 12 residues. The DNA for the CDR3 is TGTGCCAGCAGAGCAGGGGCGCGGGGCTACACCTTC. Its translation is CASRAGARGYTF.

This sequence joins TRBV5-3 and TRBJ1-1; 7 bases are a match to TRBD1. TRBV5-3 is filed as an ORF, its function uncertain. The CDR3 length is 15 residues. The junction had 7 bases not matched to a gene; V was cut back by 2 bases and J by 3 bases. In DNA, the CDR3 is TGTGCCAGAAGCTTAGTAGACAGGGAAGACACTGAAGCTTTCTTT. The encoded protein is CARSLVDREDTEAFF.

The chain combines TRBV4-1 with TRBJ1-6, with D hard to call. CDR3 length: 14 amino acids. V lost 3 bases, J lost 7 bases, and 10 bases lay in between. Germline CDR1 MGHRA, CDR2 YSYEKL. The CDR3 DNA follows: TGCGCCAGCAGCCACCCCGGGGTGAATTCACCCCTCCACTTT. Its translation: CASSHPGVNSPLHF.

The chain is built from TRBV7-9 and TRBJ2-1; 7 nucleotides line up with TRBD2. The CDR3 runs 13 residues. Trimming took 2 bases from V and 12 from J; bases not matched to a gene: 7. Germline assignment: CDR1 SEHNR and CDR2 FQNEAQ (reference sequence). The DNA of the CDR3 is TGTGCCAGCAGCTTACCTAGCGGCTTAGGGCAGTTCTTC. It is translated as CASSLPSGLGQFF. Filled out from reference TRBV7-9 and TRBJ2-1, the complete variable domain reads DTGVSQNPRHKITKRGQNVTFRCDPISEHNRLYWYRQTLGQGPEFLTYFQNEAQLEKSRLLSDRFSAERPKGSFSTLEIQRTEQGDSAMYLCASSLPSGLGQFFGPGTRLTVL.

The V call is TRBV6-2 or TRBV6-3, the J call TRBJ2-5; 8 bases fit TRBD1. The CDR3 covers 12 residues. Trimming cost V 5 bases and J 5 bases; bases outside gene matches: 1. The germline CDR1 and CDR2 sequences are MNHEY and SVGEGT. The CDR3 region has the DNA TGTGCCAGCAGTCAGGGGGCTGAGACCCAGTACTTC. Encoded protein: CASSQGAETQYF.

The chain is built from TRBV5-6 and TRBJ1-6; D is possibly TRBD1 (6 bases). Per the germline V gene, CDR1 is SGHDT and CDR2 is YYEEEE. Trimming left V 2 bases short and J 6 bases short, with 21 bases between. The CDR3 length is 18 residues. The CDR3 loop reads CASSFTGNLRTANSPLHF. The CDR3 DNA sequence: TGTGCCAGCAGCTTTACCGGAAACCTAAGGACAGCTAATTCACCCCTCCACTTT.